This T cell receptor (beta chain) was sequenced in a study of control samples from healthy donors and cancer patients. TCRdb's table, derived via immunoSEQ multiplex PCR, lists solely in-frame clones and lacks some. The data contain 160,000 or so clones, just under 95% of them singletons. CDR1 WSHSY and CDR2 SAAADI come from the germline V gene. V lost 8 bases to trimming and J lost 0 bases, with 9 bases between them. The CDR3 is 13 amino acids. The specimen was blood. The chain carries TRBV10-2 and TRBJ2-3; possibly TRBD2 for D (5 bases). The TCR was taken from a woman aged 40 to 50 in good health. The CDR3 spells CASGLASTDTQYF. The CDR3 coding sequence is TGCGCCAGCGGGCTAGCTAGCACAGATACGCAGTATTTT.